Included here is one T cell receptor (beta chain) sequence, with context. Its antigen is not yet known. No per-base quality is available; no much larger clone lies one base away. The data were obtained in a study of shared clonotypes between healthy human individuals (dated by TCRdb to the early 2020s). For the wider study: The cohort included a few men and a couple of women between 18 and 49 years of age. For each donor, CD4 naive and CD4 memory were each given three plates, CD8 naive was given two plates, and CD8 memory was given one plate. To estimate repertoire size and how much clonotypes are shared between individuals, the study performed deep sequencing of blood TCR repertoires from roughly five healthy adults. To increase sequencing depth and limit assay-specific biases, different laboratories used diverse techniques to prepare libraries and sequence TCR repertoires. Between about 0.8 and 9 billion PBMCs per donor were obtained by leukapheresis.

The investigation overall reported the following: Because the study included a small number of donors, the genetic and exposure-history diversity represented was limited. Higher generation probabilities were observed for clonotypes shared by all four sorted-subset donors than for non-shared clonotypes. Only blood was sampled, and tissue TCR repertoires likely differ from those in blood. Even with the large sequencing depth, rarefaction of the sorted-subset datasets indicated that sequencing was incomplete. Naive subsets generally had larger estimated clonotype richness than memory subsets did. Sharing across a few donors was observed for approximately 5% of naive CD4, less than 4% of naive CD8, 2% to 2.5% of memory CD4, and roughly 0.4% of memory CD8 clonotypes. Pairwise subsampling led to the expectation that sequencing depth would affect the degree of clonotype sharing among donors.

Using the deep immunoSEQ assay, TCR CDR3 regions were amplified from genomic DNA by multiplex PCR. Genomic DNA extracted from each cell subset was distributed evenly over all wells of several immunoSEQ 96-well plates, and each plate served as one replicate. Each replicate PCR for sorted subsets received 150 to 250 ng genomic DNA, equal to tens of thousands of T cell genomes. The purified libraries were quantified using a Qubit 3.0 fluorometer, sized with a Bioanalyzer 2100, and then quantified again using the KAPA Library Quantification kit. Every immunoSEQ 96-well plate was sequenced on a separate single-read 150-cycle Illumina NextSeq 550 flow cell. Concerning the study's data processing: Because the immunoSEQ output included only junctional sequences and no quality scores, the filtering could not be the same as the filtering used for full-length reads. Sequences were annotated with PyIR, a Python wrapper for IgBLAST v1.9, using IMGT germline references to assign V/J genes and CDR3. Any read was removed if the V/J assignment was weak (E-value above 1e-6), the CDR3 was missing, or the read contained stop codons, out-of-frame junctions, or ambiguous translated residues. V3J clonotypes were defined as sequences sharing the same inferred V gene, J gene, and CDR3 amino acid sequence. To compute the percentage overlap between repertoires, the number of shared unique clonotypes was divided by the size of the smaller repertoire. Repertoire richness was assessed with RTK rarefaction, the Chao1 estimator, and Recon v2.1 estimates of unobserved clonotypes. Generation probabilities were computed with OLGA for all TCRbeta clonotypes obtained by the gDNA method from a few donors. TCRdb retrieved this table from immuneACCESS and kept in-frame rearrangements only. Not all clones are present; in checked studies, unresolved V genes account for under half, and no reason is known for the remainder. Clonal size and the V and J genes are those of that table, whereas D and trimming came from the DNA. This sample is represented by approximately 640,000 clones; roughly 78% of them were singletons. Of the sample, under 2% falls within the top ten clones.

The donors were healthy, HIV-negative adults with no recently reported acute infections or vaccinations. Every donor was a Caucasian adult residing in Nashville, Tennessee, USA. Magnetic negative selection was used to enrich CD4+ T cells, after which naive cells were positively selected on CD45RA and the negative fraction became the memory subset. Blood was collected by leukapheresis, and PBMCs were isolated by Ficoll-Histopaque density gradient centrifugation and then cryopreserved in liquid nitrogen vapor phase. Analytical flow cytometry was used to check the purity and quantity of every magnetically sorted T cell population. Genomic DNA was isolated from each sorted fraction and quantified by UV absorbance on a Nanodrop 2000c. The germline V gene (reference sequence) provides CDR1 LNHDA and CDR2 SQIVND. V sheds 5 bases and J sheds 1 base, leaving 15 bases between their ends. The CDR3 numbers 15 residues from cysteine through phenylalanine. Kept here is only the CDR3 DNA, which spans 45 bases and is read in frame from base 1.

The sequence was collected from a woman aged 25 to 45 in good health. Sample: memory CD4+ T cells sorted from blood. This sample's cell subset or site label indicates: CD45RA-negative fraction. This sequence uses TRBV19 and TRBJ2-7; the D region may be TRBD1 or TRBD2, each matching 5 bases equally. The nucleotide sequence is TGTGCCAGTAGTCGACCCGGGACGGCTTCCTACGAGCAGTACTTC. This yields the protein CASSRPGTASYEQYF.